A selection of T cell receptor beta chains follows, all from one sample in a study of T cell repertoires in cytomegalovirus infection. In TCRdb, the reads were re-called with MiXCR into one record per CDR3 protein. The sample has 740,000 or so distinct CDR3 sequences; approximately 40% are singletons. Sequenced: PBMCs. These receptors were collected from a human donor in good health (CMV status not recorded). Some clones in this sample may be carry-over from other donors' samples. Both conserved end residues are trimmed from each CDR3. Each record gives: clone size, V gene, CDR3 protein. Some rows have no size entry. The others give once, few or many, or a class for an expanded clone.

. TRBV5-6 ASSVPTQETQY
. TRBV20-1 SARGQGWSDTQY
. TRBV25-1 ASSSRDLNSPLH
. TRBV11-3 ASSLEARSLGTDTQY
once TRBV28 ASRLALSAF
few TRBV2 ASRWDKAQPQH
. TRBV5-6 ASSLLTEDGWYT
few TRBV12-3/TRBV12-4 ASSPGTAGTGANVLT
. TRBV6-1 ASSQGTMTDTQY
few TRBV7-8 ASSLQGSYSNQPQH
few TRBV28 ASSPSPGAGGPYNEQF
. TRBV20-1 SAIPGLSYEQY
many TRBV7-8 ASSPHGREGAF
. TRBV28 ASKPLRDLDTGELF
. TRBV10-3 AITSQGASHEQY
few TRBV5-6 ASSLAGAESTDTQY
. TRBV12-5 ASGNGGVAYNEQF
many TRBV7-2 ASSSRFGTGGARDTQY
. TRBV28 ASRLAGIGQPQH
. TRBV7-6 ASSEWTRQETQY
few TRBV7-8 ASSFRPSGGEWTDTQY
once TRBV6-8 ASSYGQGRQPQH
. TRBV5-6 ASSLGGTGARGTEAF
few TRBV7-6 ASSSGTSGSEQF
. TRBV7-3 ASSLYDRGTGGANTGELF
. TRBV11-3 ASSPEAGQGSTGELF
once TRBV4-1 ASSLTGTANTGEMF
few TRBV29-1 SLGISGRGAQY
. TRBV7-4 ASSANRQGGWNEQF
few TRBV19 ASSEGDWISSSYNEQF
. TRBV7-9 ASSFFRGGGETQY
few TRBV7-2 ASSLMGGGEAF
. TRBV19 ASSALHREQYEQY
. TRBV18 ASSPPSGQGAYGYT
few TRBV19 ASSILNRGTGELF
. TRBV6-8 ASSYGHLTGELF